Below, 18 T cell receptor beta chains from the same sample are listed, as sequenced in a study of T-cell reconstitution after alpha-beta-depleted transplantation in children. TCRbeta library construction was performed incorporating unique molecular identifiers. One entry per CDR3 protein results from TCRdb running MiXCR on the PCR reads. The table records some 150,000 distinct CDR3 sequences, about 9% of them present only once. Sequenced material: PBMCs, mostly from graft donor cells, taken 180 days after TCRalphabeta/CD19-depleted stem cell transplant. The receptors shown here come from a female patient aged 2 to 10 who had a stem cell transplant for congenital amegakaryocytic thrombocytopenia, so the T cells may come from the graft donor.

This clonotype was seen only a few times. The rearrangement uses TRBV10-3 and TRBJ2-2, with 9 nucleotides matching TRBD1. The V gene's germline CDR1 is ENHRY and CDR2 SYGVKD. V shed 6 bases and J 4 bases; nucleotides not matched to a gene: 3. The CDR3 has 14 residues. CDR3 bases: TGTGCCATCAGCGGGACAGGGCTCACCGGGGAGCTGTTTTTT. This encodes CAISGTGLTGELFF.

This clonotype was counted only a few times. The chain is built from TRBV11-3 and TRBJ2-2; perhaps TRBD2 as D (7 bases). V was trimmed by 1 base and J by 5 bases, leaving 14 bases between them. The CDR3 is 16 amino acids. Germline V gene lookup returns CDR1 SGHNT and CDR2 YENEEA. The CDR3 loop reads CASSLGPGEGTGELFF. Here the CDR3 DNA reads TGTGCCAGCAGCTTAGGACCAGGGGAGGGAACCGGGGAGCTGTTTTTT.

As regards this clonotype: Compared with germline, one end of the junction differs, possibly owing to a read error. The CDR3 DNA reads TGTGCCAGCAGTTGGACAGGAGGAACTGGGGCCAACGGCCTGACTTTC. This translates into CASSWTGGTGANGLTF. The chain has TRBV12-3 or TRBV12-4 and TRBJ2-6, with TRBD1 matching 7 bases. The CDR3 has 16 residues.

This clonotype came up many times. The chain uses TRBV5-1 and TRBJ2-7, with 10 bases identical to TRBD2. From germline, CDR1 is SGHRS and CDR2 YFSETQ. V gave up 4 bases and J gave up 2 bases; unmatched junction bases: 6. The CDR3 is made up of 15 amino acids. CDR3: CASSATSGTTYEQYF. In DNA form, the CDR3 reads TGCGCCAGCAGCGCCACTAGCGGGACTACCTACGAGCAGTACTTC. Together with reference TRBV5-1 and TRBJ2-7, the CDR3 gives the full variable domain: KAGVTQTPRYLIKTRGQQVTLSCSPISGHRSVSWYQQTPGQGLQFLFEYFSETQRNKGNFPGRFSGRQFSNSRSEMNVSTLELGDSALYLCASSATSGTTYEQYFGPGTRLTVT.

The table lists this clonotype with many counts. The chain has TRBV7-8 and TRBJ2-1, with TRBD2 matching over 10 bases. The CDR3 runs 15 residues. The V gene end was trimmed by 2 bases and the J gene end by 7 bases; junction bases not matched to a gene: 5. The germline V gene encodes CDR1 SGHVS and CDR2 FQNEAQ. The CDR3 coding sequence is TGTGCCAGCAGCTTAACTAGCGGGATGTTTAATGAGCAGTTCTTC. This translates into CASSLTSGMFNEQFF.

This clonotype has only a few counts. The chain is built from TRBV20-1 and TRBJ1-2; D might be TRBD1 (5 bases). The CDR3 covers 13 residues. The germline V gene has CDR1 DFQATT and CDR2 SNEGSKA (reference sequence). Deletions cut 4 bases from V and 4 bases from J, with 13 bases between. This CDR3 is CSAIEGFSYGYTF. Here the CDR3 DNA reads TGCAGTGCTATTGAGGGGTTTTCCTATGGCTACACCTTC.

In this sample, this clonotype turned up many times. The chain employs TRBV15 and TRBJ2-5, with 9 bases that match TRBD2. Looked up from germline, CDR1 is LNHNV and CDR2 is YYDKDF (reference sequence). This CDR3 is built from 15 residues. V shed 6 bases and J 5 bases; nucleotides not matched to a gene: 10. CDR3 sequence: CATRTSGASWETQYF. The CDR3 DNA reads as TGTGCCACCAGGACTAGCGGAGCATCATGGGAGACCCAGTACTTC.

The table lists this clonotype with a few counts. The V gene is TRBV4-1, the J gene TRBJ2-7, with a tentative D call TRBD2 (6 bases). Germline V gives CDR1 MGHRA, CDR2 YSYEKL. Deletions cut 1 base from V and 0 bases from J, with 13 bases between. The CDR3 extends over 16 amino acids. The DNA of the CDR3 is TGCGCCAGCAGCCAAGCGGGGGTGGGGCCCTCCTACGAGCAGTACTTC. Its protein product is CASSQAGVGPSYEQYF.

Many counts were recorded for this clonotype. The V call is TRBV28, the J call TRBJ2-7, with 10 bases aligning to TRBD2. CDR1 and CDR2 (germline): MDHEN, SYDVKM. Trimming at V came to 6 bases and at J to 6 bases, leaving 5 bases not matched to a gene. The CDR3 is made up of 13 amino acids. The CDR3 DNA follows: TGTGCCAGCAGCCCGGGACTAGCGAGCGAGCAGTACTTC. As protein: CASSPGLASEQYF.

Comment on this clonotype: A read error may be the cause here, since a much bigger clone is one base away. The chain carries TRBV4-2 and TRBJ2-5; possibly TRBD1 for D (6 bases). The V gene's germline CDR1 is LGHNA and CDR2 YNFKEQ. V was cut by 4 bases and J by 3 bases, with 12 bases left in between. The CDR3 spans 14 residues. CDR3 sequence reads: CASSPGVGKETQYF. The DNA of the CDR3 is TGTGCCAGCAGCCCAGGGGTGGGGAAAGAGACCCAGTACTTC.

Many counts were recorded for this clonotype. The CDR3 protein is CASKEGGPYEQYF. CDR3 nucleotides: TGTGCCAGCAAAGAGGGAGGGCCCTACGAGCAGTACTTC. The chain is built from TRBV6-1 and TRBJ2-7; 7 bases match TRBD2. Germline loops: CDR1 MNHNS, CDR2 SASEGT. The ends lost 7 bases at V and 2 bases at J; junction bases unmatched: 5. The CDR3 extends over 13 amino acids.

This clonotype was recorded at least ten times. For the CDR3, the DNA is TGTGCCAGCACCCCTGGGTCCGAGGAAGCTTTCTTT. Protein product: CASTPGSEEAFF. The chain couples TRBV12-3 or TRBV12-4 to TRBJ1-1; D is undetermined. V was clipped by 7 bases and J by 8 bases, with 14 bases between them. This CDR3 region has 12 residues.

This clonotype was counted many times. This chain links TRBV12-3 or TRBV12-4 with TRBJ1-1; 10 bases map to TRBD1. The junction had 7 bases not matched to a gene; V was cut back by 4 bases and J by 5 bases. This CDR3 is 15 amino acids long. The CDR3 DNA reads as TGTGCCAGCAGTTGGACAGGGGGGCTTGGGACTGAAGCTTTCTTT. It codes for CASSWTGGLGTEAFF.

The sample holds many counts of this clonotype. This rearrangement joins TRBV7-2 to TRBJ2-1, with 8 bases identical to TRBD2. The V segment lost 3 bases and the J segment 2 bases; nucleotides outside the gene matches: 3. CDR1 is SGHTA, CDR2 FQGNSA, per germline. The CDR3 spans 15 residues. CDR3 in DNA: TGTGCCAGCAGCTTCAGCGGGAGACCCTACAATGAGCAGTTCTTC. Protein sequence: CASSFSGRPYNEQFF. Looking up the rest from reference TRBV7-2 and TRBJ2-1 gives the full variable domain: GAGVSQSPSNKVTEKGKDVELRCDPISGHTALYWYRQSLGQGLEFLIYFQGNSAPDKSGLPSDRFSAERTGGSVSTLTIQRTQQEDSAVYLCASSFSGRPYNEQFFGPGTRLTVL.

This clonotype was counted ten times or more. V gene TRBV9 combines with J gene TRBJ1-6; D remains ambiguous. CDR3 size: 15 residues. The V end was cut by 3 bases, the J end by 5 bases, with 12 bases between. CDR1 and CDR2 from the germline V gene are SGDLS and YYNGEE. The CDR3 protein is CASSEDGFHNSPLHF. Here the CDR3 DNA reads TGTGCCAGCAGCGAGGACGGGTTTCATAATTCACCCCTCCACTTT.

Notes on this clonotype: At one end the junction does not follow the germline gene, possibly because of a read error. CDR3 region: CDSSKGTGANYGYTF. Here the CDR3 DNA reads TGCGACAGCTCGAAAGGGACAGGGGCTAACTATGGCTACACCTTC. The chain employs TRBV5-1 and TRBJ1-2; 10 positions agree with TRBD1. The CDR3 runs to 15 residues. The germline CDR1 and CDR2 sequences are SGHRS and YFSETQ.

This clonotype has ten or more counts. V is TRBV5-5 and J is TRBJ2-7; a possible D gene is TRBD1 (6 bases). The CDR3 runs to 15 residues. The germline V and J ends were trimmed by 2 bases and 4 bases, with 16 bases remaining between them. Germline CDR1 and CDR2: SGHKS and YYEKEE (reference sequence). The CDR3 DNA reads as TGTGCCAGCAGCTTATGGCAGGGGAGTGTATACGAGCAGTACTTC. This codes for CASSLWQGSVYEQYF.

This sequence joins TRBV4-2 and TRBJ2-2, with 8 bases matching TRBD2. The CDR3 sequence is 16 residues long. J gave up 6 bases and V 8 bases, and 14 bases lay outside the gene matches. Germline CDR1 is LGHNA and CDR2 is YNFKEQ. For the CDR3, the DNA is TGTGCCAGCGGCCTGGGGCTAGCGGGTTGGCCCGGGGAGCTGTTTTTT. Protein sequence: CASGLGLAGWPGELFF.